A single sample is the source of the 15 T cell receptor beta chains below, sequenced in a study of human T cells and chemical hapten exposure. As to time point: patch test 1, 2 weeks after DPC sensitization. The treatment here: therapeutic diphenylcyclopropenone sensitization with weekly scalp DPC. TCRdb re-called the RACE reads through MiXCR, storing one row per CDR3 protein. Of around 190,000 distinct CDR3 sequences listed, more than 20% are singletons. Specimen: whole blood, collected in connection with sensitization to the hapten diphenylcyclopropenone (DPC). The receptor set was obtained from a woman aged 50 to 65 with alopecia areata. Some clones in this sample may be carry-over from other donors' samples.

V and J are TRBV12-3 or TRBV12-4 and TRBJ2-6, with D possibly TRBD1 on 5 matching bases. Trimming left V 4 bases short and J 0 bases short, with 10 bases between. The CDR3 length is 16 residues. CDR3 sequence: CASSSRQSSGANVLTF. CDR3 DNA sequence: TGTGCCAGCAGTTCCAGACAGTCCTCTGGGGCCAACGTCCTGACTTTC.

This clonotype was seen a handful of times. The chain recombines TRBV29-1 with TRBJ2-7; the D is unclear. Germline assignment: CDR1 SQVTM and CDR2 ANQGSEA. The CDR3 loop spans 12 amino acids. V gave up 6 bases and J gave up 1 base, with 10 bases separating them. The CDR3 DNA is TGCAGCGTAACGGCCATATCCTACGAGCAGTACTTC. It codes for CSVTAISYEQYF.

CDR3 sequence: CASATLAGETYRTDTQYF. CDR3 DNA sequence: TGTGCCAGCGCGACCCTGGCGGGAGAAACCTATCGCACAGATACGCAGTATTTT. The V gene is TRBV2, the J gene TRBJ2-3; TRBD2 agrees at 7 bases. This CDR3 is 18 amino acids long. Germline values: CDR1 SNHLY, CDR2 FYNNEI. After removal of 8 bases from V and 1 base from J, the junction contained 18 bases not matched to a gene. Using reference TRBV2 and TRBJ2-3 for the parts outside the CDR3, the full variable domain is EPEVTQTPSHQVTQMGQEVILRCVPISNHLYFYWYRQILGQKVEFLVSFYNNEISEKSEIFDDQFSVERPDGSNFTLKIRSTKLEDSAMYFCASATLAGETYRTDTQYFGPGTRLTVL.

V usage is TRBV12-3 or TRBV12-4 and J usage is TRBJ2-7; perhaps TRBD1 as D (5 bases). Trimming left V 4 bases short and J 2 bases short, with 18 bases between. The CDR3 is 16 residues long. The CDR3 bases are TGTGCCAGCAGTTCGCATCCTAGGGGTGGGACCTACGAGCAGTACTTC. It codes for CASSSHPRGGTYEQYF.

This clonotype was recorded a few times. The chain carries TRBV29-1 and TRBJ2-2, with 10 bases identical to TRBD2. The germline CDR1 and CDR2 sequences are SQVTM and ANQGSEA. The CDR3 has 14 amino acids. V trimming: 7 bases; J trimming: 2 bases; junction bases outside the gene matches: 4. The CDR3 sequence: CSAQLAGNTGELFF. The CDR3 DNA reads as TGCAGCGCCCAACTAGCGGGAAACACCGGGGAGCTGTTTTTT.

This clonotype has a handful of counts. The chain has TRBV29-1 and TRBJ1-1; D uncertain. The CDR3 length is 13 residues. The germline V and J ends were trimmed by 5 bases and 1 base, with 11 bases remaining between them. Germline lookup yields CDR1 SQVTM and CDR2 ANQGSEA. The CDR3 nucleotides read TGCAGCGTTATCATATCGCCGAACACTGAAGCTTTCTTT. Amino acid sequence: CSVIISPNTEAFF.

The sample holds many counts of this clonotype. The V gene is TRBV6-1, the J gene TRBJ1-5; the D gene is possibly TRBD1 (6 bases). This CDR3 has 14 amino acids. Trimming left V 7 bases short and J 7 bases short, with 17 bases between. CDR1 and CDR2 from the germline V gene are MNHNS and SASEGT. The CDR3 nucleotides are TGTGCCAGCATGGCAGGGGAAGCTGCGCAGCCCCAGCATTTT. It is translated as CASMAGEAAQPQHF.

This clonotype was detected a few times. This rearrangement joins TRBV12-5 to TRBJ2-5, with unresolved D. V was shortened by 0 bases and J by 5 bases, with 7 bases between the two germline ends. CDR3 length: 13 residues. The V gene's germline CDR1 is LGHNT and CDR2 FRNRAP. The CDR3 is CASGLVGGETQYF. The CDR3 nucleotides read TGTGCTAGTGGTTTGGTTGGCGGTGAGACCCAGTACTTC.

This clonotype was observed a handful of times. This chain uses TRBV7-2 with TRBJ2-5; D remains ambiguous. V lost 0 bases to trimming and J lost 14 bases, with 16 bases between them. Germline V gene data show CDR1 as SGHTA and CDR2 as FQGNSA. The length of the CDR3 is 13 residues. Here the CDR3 reads CASSLARAAEVYF. The CDR3 bases are TGTGCCAGCAGCTTAGCTAGGGCCGCCGAGGTTTACTTC.

Ten or more counts support this clonotype. The chain combines TRBV29-1 with TRBJ1-1; tentatively, D is TRBD1 (5 bases). Per the germline V gene, CDR1 is SQVTM and CDR2 is ANQGSEA. Trimming pared 5 bases from V and 0 bases from J, leaving 10 bases between. This CDR3 is built from 13 residues. In DNA, the CDR3 is TGCAGCGTTATTCGGGGCCTGAACACTGAAGCTTTCTTT. Translated, it gives CSVIRGLNTEAFF.

The chain has TRBV10-3 and TRBJ2-5; 12 bases line up with TRBD2. CDR3 size: 19 residues. Germline assignment: CDR1 ENHRY and CDR2 SYGVKD. The junction had 14 bases not matched to a gene; V was cut back by 6 bases and J by 0 bases. The CDR3 reads CAIRKGLAGTRNYQETQYF. CDR3 coding DNA: TGTGCCATCAGGAAAGGACTAGCGGGAACACGGAACTACCAAGAGACCCAGTACTTC.

This clonotype was observed at least ten times. The chain is built from TRBV20-1 and TRBJ2-2; tentatively, D is TRBD1 or TRBD2 (5 bases each). Germline CDR1 DFQATT, CDR2 SNEGSKA (reference sequence). The CDR3 spans 16 residues. V was clipped by 1 base and J by 5 bases, with 17 bases between them. In DNA, the CDR3 is TGCAGTGCTAGAGTATCGGGGCAAACGTGGACCGGGGAGCTGTTTTTT. Encoded protein: CSARVSGQTWTGELFF.

This rearrangement joins TRBV11-2 to TRBJ2-1, with 15 bases identical to TRBD2. V lost 5 bases to trimming and J lost 8 bases; unmatched junction nucleotides: 4. The CDR3 has 15 amino acids. Per germline, CDR1 SGHAT and CDR2 FQNNGV. CDR3 in amino acids: CASSPGLAGGYEQFF. In DNA, the CDR3 is TGTGCCAGCAGCCCTGGACTAGCGGGAGGGTATGAGCAGTTCTTC.

This clonotype was detected only a few times. The V call is TRBV20-1, the J call TRBJ2-4; 9 bases fit TRBD2. Germline CDR1 is DFQATT and CDR2 is SNEGSKA (reference sequence). The ends lost 6 bases at V and 8 bases at J; junction bases unmatched: 5. The length of the CDR3 is 12 residues. The DNA for the CDR3 is TGCAGTGCCCCTAGCGGGACCGACATTCAGTACTTC. Amino acids: CSAPSGTDIQYF.

This chain joins TRBV18 and TRBJ1-4; maybe TRBD1 (5 bases). Germline-derived CDR1 and CDR2 are KGHSH and LQKENI. The CDR3 sequence is 13 residues long. V lost 4 bases to trimming and J lost 7 bases, with 10 bases between them. This CDR3 is CASSRDQGEKLFF. The CDR3 DNA sequence: TGTGCCAGCTCACGGGATCAGGGTGAAAAACTGTTTTTT.